This entry features one T cell receptor beta chain sequence. The entry originates in a study of blood T cell repertoires in COVID-19. Study-level information: Material from acute and convalescent COVID-19 was sourced from the United States, Italy and Spain.

Here immunoSEQ multiplex PCR was the method, and the copy in TCRdb shows in-frame clones only, minus some. The data contain roughly 150,000 clones, about 86% of them singletons. The TCR comes from a woman in her seventies who had recovered from COVID-19. Sequencing was carried out using peripheral blood.

CDR3 in DNA: TGTGCCAGCAGCCAAGGGCCCCACTATGGCTACACCTTC. Residues: CASSQGPHYGYTF. This chain connects TRBV14 to TRBJ1-2; D not resolved. Germline values: CDR1 SGHDN, CDR2 FVKESK. The CDR3 extends over 13 amino acids. The germline V and J ends were trimmed by 1 base and 3 bases, with 6 bases remaining between them. The variable domain in full, with the rest retrieved from reference TRBV14 and TRBJ1-2, is EAGVTQFPSHSVIEKGQTVTLRCDPISGHDNLYWYRRVMGKEIKFLLHFVKESKQDESGMPNNRFLAERTGGTYSTLKVQPAELEDSGVYFCASSQGPHYGYTFGSGTRLTVV.